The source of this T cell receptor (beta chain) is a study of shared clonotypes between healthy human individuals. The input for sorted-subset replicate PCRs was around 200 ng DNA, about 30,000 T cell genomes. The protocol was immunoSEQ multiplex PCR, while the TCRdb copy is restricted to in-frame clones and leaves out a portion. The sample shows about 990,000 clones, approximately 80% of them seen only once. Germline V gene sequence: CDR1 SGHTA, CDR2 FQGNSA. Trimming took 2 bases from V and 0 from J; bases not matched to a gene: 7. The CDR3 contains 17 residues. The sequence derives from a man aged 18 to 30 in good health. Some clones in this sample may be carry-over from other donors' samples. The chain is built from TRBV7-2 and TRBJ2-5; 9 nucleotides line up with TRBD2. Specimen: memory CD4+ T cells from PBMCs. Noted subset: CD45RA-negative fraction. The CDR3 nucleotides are TGTGCCAGCAGCTTAATTAGCGGGAGCCCTTACCAAGAGACCCAGTACTTC. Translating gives CASSLISGSPYQETQYF.